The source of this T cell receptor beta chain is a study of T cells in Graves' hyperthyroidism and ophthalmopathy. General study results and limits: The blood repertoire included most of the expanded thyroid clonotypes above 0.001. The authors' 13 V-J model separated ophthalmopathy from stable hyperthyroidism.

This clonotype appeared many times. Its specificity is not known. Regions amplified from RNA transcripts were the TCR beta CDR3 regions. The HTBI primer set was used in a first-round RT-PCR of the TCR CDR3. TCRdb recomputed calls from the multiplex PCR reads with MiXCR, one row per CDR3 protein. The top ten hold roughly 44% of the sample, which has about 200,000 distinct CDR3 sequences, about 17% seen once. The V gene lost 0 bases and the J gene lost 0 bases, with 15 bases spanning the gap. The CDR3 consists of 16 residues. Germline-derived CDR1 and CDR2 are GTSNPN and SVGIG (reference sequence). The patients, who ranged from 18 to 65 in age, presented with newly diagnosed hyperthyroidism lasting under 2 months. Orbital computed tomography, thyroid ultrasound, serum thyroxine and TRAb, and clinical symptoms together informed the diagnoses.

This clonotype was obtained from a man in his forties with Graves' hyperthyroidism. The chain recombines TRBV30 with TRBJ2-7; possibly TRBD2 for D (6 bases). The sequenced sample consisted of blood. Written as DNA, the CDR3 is TGTGCCTGGAGTGTGTGGGGGGTGGGTTACTCCTACGAGCAGTACTTC. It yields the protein CAWSVWGVGYSYEQYF.